This T cell receptor beta chain was found in a study of shared clonotypes between healthy human individuals. Study results and limitations: Memory subsets had estimated richness that was generally smaller than that of naive subsets. Sharing across four donors was highest in naive CD4 (approximately 5%) and lowest in memory CD8 (roughly 0.4%). All-four-donor shared clonotypes had higher generation probabilities than non-shared clonotypes did.

This CDR3 has 15 amino acids. Germline V gene sequence: CDR1 GTSNPN, CDR2 SVGIG (reference sequence). V shed 3 bases, J shed 5 bases, and the junction held 10 bases outside the gene matches. A CD45RA-negative memory subset and a CD45RA+ naive subset were separated from the CD4+ cells. Data came from immunoSEQ multiplex PCR; TCRdb stores just in-frame clones and leaves some out. The data contain about 2 million clones, roughly 95% of them singletons. As to this clone: Antigen unknown.

The TCR sequence derives from a man between 18 and 29 years old in good health. This chain joins TRBV30 and TRBJ2-5, with 9 positions matching TRBD2. Sequencing was performed on naive CD4+ T cells sorted from blood. Regarding subset: CD45RA+ positively selected. The CDR3 protein is CAWRLAGASQETQYF. CDR3 DNA sequence: TGTGCCTGGAGGTTAGCGGGGGCCTCCCAGGAGACCCAGTACTTC.